The clone carrying this T cell receptor (beta chain) was recorded once. The source of the sample is a study of technical replicates of blood from several donors. Here immunoSEQ multiplex PCR was the method, and the copy in TCRdb shows in-frame clones only, minus some. The sample consists of about 63,000 clones, 70% to 90% of them appearing once. Sequenced: PBMCs. The sequence derives from a human donor in good health. Some clones in this sample may be carry-over from other donors' samples.

CDR3 bases: TGTGCCAGCAGCTTGGCCCTCCCCCCCAATGAGCAGTTCTTC. Amino acids: CASSLALPPNEQFF. The chain links TRBV5-4 to TRBJ2-1, with D unresolved. Germline lookup yields CDR1 SGHNT and CDR2 YYREEE (reference sequence). The V end was cut by 0 bases, the J end by 6 bases, with 10 bases between. This CDR3 is 14 amino acids long.